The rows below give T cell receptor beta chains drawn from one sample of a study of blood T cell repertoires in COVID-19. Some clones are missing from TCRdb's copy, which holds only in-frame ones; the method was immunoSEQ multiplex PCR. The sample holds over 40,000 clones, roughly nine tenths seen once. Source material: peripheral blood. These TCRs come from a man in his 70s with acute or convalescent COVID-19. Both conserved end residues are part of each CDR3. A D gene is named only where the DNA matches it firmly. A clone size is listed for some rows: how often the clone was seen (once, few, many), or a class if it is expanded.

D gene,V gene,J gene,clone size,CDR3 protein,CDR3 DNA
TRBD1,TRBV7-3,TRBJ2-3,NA,CASSLAGGTADTQYF,TGTGCCAGCAGCTTAGCAGGGGGAACGGCAGATACGCAGTATTTT
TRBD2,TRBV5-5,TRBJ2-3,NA,CASSLGGGITDTQYF,TGTGCCAGCAGCTTGGGCGGGGGAATCACAGATACGCAGTATTTT
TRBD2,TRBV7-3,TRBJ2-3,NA,CASSFLAGGTDTQYF,TGTGCCAGCAGCTTCCTAGCGGGGGGCACAGATACGCAGTATTTT
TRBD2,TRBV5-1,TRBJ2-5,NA,CASSGLAGVAETQYF,TGCGCCAGCTCGGGGCTAGCGGGGGTGGCAGAGACCCAGTACTTC
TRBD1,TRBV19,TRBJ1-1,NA,CASSWTGRTEAFF,TGTGCCAGTAGCTGGACAGGGAGGACTGAAGCTTTCTTT
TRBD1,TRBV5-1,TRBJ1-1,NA,CASSGVGQRPMNTEAFF,TGCGCCAGCAGCGGGGTGGGACAGAGGCCAATGAACACTGAAGCTTTCTTT
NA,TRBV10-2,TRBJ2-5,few,CASSESTAYLGAQGAQYF,TGCGCCAGCAGTGAGTCGACAGCATATTTGGGGGCCCAAGGGGCCCAGTACTTC
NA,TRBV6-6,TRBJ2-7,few,CASSYEGAYEQYF,TGTGCCAGCAGTTATGAAGGGGCCTACGAGCAGTACTTC
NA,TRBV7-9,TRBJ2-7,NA,CASAPTLQAYEQYF,TGTGCCAGCGCTCCGACACTCCAGGCCTACGAGCAGTACTTC
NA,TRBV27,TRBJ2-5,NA,CASSPLGPGEETQYF,TGTGCCAGCAGTCCCCTCGGGCCAGGGGAAGAGACCCAGTACTTC
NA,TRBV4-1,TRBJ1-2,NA,CASSQDGPGGYGYTF,TGCGCCAGCAGCCAAGATGGGCCAGGAGGCTATGGCTACACCTTC
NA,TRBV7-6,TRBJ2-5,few,CASSSPESASHGTQYF,TGTGCCAGCAGCTCCCCGGAGTCAGCGTCTCATGGGACCCAGTACTTC
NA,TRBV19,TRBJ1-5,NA,CASSIHRFDQPQHF,TGTGCCAGTAGTATCCACAGGTTTGATCAGCCCCAGCATTTT
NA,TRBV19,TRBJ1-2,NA,CASLPTGPQNYGYTF,TGTGCCAGTCTCCCTACAGGGCCCCAAAACTATGGCTACACCTTC
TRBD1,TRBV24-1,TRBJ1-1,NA,CATSDATGVAFF,TGTGCCACCAGTGACGCAACAGGGGTGGCTTTCTTT
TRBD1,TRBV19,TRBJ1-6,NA,CASSLQGPGSPLHF,TGTGCCAGTAGTTTACAGGGGCCTGGGTCACCCCTCCACTTT
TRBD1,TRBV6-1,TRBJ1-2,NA,CASSDPGQLYGYTF,TGTGCCAGCAGTGACCCGGGACAGCTTTATGGCTACACCTTC
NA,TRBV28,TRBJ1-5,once,CASSLGGSNQPQHF,TGTGCCAGCAGTTTAGGAGGGAGCAATCAGCCCCAGCATTTT
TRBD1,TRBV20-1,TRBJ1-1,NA,CSASYRGNTEAFF,TGCAGTGCTAGTTACAGGGGGAACACTGAAGCTTTCTTT
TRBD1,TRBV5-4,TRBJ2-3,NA,CASSQGQVSTDTQYF,TGTGCCAGCAGCCAGGGACAGGTTTCAACAGATACGCAGTATTTT
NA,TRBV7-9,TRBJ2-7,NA,CASSLDRGGGYEQYF,TGTGCCAGCAGCTTAGATCGGGGAGGTGGGTACGAGCAGTACTTC
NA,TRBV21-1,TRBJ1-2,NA,CAIPSVRDRVGGYTF,TGTGCCATCCCTAGTGTACGGGACAGGGTTGGTGGCTACACCTTC
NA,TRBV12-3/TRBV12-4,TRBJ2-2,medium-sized,CASSFYPGELFF,TGTGCCAGCAGTTTTTATCCCGGGGAGCTGTTTTTT
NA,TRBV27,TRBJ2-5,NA,CASSFGVGPGETQYF,TGTGCCAGCAGTTTTGGAGTGGGGCCCGGGGAGACCCAGTACTTC
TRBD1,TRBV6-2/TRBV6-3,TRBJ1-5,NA,CASSLGQRLQPQHF,TGTGCCAGCAGCCTGGGACAGAGACTTCAGCCCCAGCATTTT
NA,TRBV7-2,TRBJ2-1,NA,CASSLGNRGGSYNEQFF,TGTGCCAGCAGCTTAGGGAATAGGGGGGGATCATACAATGAGCAGTTCTTC
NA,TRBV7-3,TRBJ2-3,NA,CASSSQSSEQASGKQYF,TGTGCCAGCAGCTCCCAATCTAGCGAGCAGGCGTCGGGGAAGCAGTATTTT
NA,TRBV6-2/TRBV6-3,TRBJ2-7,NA,CASTPQGFRAVYEQYF,TGTGCCAGCACCCCCCAGGGGTTTCGGGCCGTCTACGAGCAGTACTTC
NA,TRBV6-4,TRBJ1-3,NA,CASSDPIGNTIYF,TGTGCCAGCAGTGACCCTATTGGAAACACCATATATTTT
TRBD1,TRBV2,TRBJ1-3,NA,CASRPLTGAFSGNTIYF,TGTGCCAGCAGGCCTTTGACAGGGGCCTTCTCTGGAAACACCATATATTTT
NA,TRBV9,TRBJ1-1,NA,CASSAGHYLGWTEAFF,TGTGCCAGCAGCGCGGGACACTACCTAGGGTGGACTGAAGCTTTCTTT
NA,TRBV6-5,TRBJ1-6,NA,CASQTTGGTGSPLHF,TGTGCCAGCCAAACTACCGGGGGGACGGGTTCACCCCTCCACTTT
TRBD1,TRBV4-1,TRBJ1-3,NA,CASGNRGDGNTIYF,TGCGCCAGCGGGAACAGGGGTGACGGAAACACCATATATTTT
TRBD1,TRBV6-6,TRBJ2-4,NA,CASSQSPGTGRAAKNIQYF,TGTGCCAGCAGTCAAAGTCCCGGGACAGGGCGGGCAGCCAAAAACATTCAGTACTTC
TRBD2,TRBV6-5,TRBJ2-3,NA,CASKPLLAGGGTQYF,TGTGCCAGCAAACCCCTACTAGCGGGGGGGGGTACGCAGTATTTT
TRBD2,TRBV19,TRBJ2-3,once,CASSGTSGGGYTDTQYF,TGTGCCAGTAGTGGAACTAGCGGGGGGGGATACACAGATACGCAGTATTTT
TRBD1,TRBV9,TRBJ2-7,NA,CASSLGTGTYEQYF,TGTGCCAGCAGCCTCGGGACAGGGACCTACGAGCAGTACTTC
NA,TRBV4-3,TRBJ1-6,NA,CASSQSTTGYNSPLHF,TGCGCCAGCAGCCAATCAACGACAGGATATAATTCACCCCTCCACTTT
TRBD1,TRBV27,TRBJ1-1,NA,CASSDHRQGEKAFF,TGTGCCAGCAGTGATCACCGACAGGGAGAAAAAGCTTTCTTT
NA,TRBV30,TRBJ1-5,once,CAWSEAGLRSQPQHF,TGTGCCTGGAGTGAGGCAGGCCTTAGAAGTCAGCCCCAGCATTTT
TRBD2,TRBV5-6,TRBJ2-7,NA,CASSLLFRLSREGDYEQYF,TGTGCCAGCAGCTTGTTGTTCAGACTATCCCGGGAGGGGGACTACGAGCAGTACTTC
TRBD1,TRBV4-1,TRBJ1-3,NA,CASSPGTASGNTIYF,TGCGCCAGCAGCCCCGGGACAGCGTCTGGAAACACCATATATTTT
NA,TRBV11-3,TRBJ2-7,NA,CASSFGDTYEQYF,TGTGCCAGCAGCTTCGGCGACACCTACGAGCAGTACTTC
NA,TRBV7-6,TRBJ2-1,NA,CASSSETGPMGANEQFF,TGTGCCAGCAGCTCTGAAACCGGGCCAATGGGGGCCAATGAGCAGTTCTTC
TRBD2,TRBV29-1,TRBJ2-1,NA,CSVEDPGTSSYNEQFF,TGCAGCGTTGAAGACCCGGGGACTAGCTCCTACAATGAGCAGTTCTTC
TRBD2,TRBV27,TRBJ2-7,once,CASSQGLAKNYEQYF,TGTGCCAGCAGTCAGGGACTAGCTAAGAACTACGAGCAGTACTTC
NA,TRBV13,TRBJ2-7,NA,CASSSSIWHEQYF,TGTGCCAGCAGCTCCTCGATTTGGCACGAGCAGTACTTC
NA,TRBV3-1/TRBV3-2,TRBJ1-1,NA,CASSQSRDTEAFF,TGTGCCAGCAGCCAGTCGCGAGACACTGAAGCTTTCTTT
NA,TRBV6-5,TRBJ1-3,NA,CASSKQGWDTIYF,TGTGCCAGCAGTAAGCAGGGTTGGGACACCATATATTTT